The 30 T cell receptor beta chains listed next were all sequenced from one sample in a study of T-cell memory formation after mild COVID-19. TCRdb processed the 5' RACE reads anew with MiXCR; each CDR3 protein has one entry. The table records roughly 170,000 distinct CDR3 sequences, about 18% of them present only once. Material: PBMCs or a T cell subset sorted from them (not recorded which). The receptors stem from a man younger than 30 who had mild COVID-19 (a few samples of this study predate the infection). Cell type and time point are not known.

In this sample, this clonotype turned up a few times. The J gene is TRBJ2-3, the V gene TRBV5-1; D is undetermined. V was pared by 4 bases and J by 4 bases, with 13 bases between. Germline loops: CDR1 SGHRS, CDR2 YFSETQ. This CDR3 is 14 amino acids long. The CDR3 DNA is TGCGCCAGCAGCCAATCCTCCGGTTCAGATACGCAGTATTTT. It yields the protein CASSQSSGSDTQYF.

The rearrangement joins TRBV2 to TRBJ2-7; no reliable D call. The ends were cut back, 5 bases at V and 0 bases at J, with 2 bases in the middle. CDR3 length: 11 residues. Germline CDR1 and CDR2: SNHLY and FYNNEI. CDR3 bases: TGTGCCAGCAGTTACTCCTACGAGCAGTACGTC. The encoded protein is CASSYSYEQYV.

The J gene is TRBJ2-6, the V gene TRBV18; 9 bases line up with TRBD1. The V gene end was trimmed by 3 bases and the J gene end by 1 base; junction bases not matched to a gene: 4. The length of the CDR3 is 17 residues. Germline lookup yields CDR1 KGHSH and CDR2 LQKENI. CDR3: CASSPRDRVSGANVLTF. The CDR3 DNA follows: TGTGCCAGCTCACCCCGGGACAGGGTTTCTGGGGCCAACGTCCTGACTTTC.

The genes are TRBV3-1 and TRBJ1-4; D is unclear. Deletions cut 4 bases from V and 0 bases from J, with 12 bases between. This CDR3 comprises 16 residues. Germline CDR1 and CDR2: LGHDT and YNNKEL (reference sequence). CDR3 nucleotides: TGTGCCAGCAGCCTTCCCGGACGGTCAACTAATGAAAAACTGTTTTTT. It yields the protein CASSLPGRSTNEKLFF.

This clonotype was counted many times. The chain combines TRBV5-1 with TRBJ1-6; D remains unclear. The V gene lost 4 bases and the J gene lost 9 bases, with 17 bases spanning the gap. The CDR3 totals 15 residues. The germline V gene encodes CDR1 SGHRS and CDR2 YFSETQ. The DNA of the CDR3 is TGCGCCAGCAGCACTGGGTCCCGCGGGAGTTCACCCCTCCACTTT. This encodes CASSTGSRGSSPLHF.

The table lists this clonotype with a few counts. The rearrangement joins TRBV7-2 to TRBJ1-6; TRBD1 matches 9 bases. Germline V gene data show CDR1 as SGHTA and CDR2 as FQGNSA. The CDR3 extends over 15 amino acids. The V and J ends lost 2 bases and 9 bases, in that order; junction bases with no gene match: 5. In DNA form, the CDR3 reads TGTGCCAGCAGCTTACTAGGGACAGGGTCTTCACCCCTCCACTTT. This gives the protein CASSLLGTGSSPLHF.

The sample holds a few counts of this clonotype. The chain has TRBV6-5 and TRBJ2-5; 8 positions agree with TRBD2. This CDR3 region has 13 residues. CDR1 is MNHEY, CDR2 SVGAGI, per germline. V lost 3 bases to trimming and J lost 6 bases; unmatched junction nucleotides: 3. The CDR3 bases are TGTGCCAGCAGTTATTCGGGGGGGAAGACCCAGTACTTC. Encoded protein: CASSYSGGKTQYF.

The J gene is TRBJ2-5, the V gene TRBV7-2; no reliable D call. Germline loops: CDR1 SGHTA, CDR2 FQGNSA. The CDR3 covers 14 residues. V was cut by 6 bases and J by 1 base, with 12 bases left in between. CDR3: CASSPMRTQETQYF. DNA of the CDR3: TGTGCCAGCAGTCCGATGCGGACCCAAGAGACCCAGTACTTC.

The chain couples TRBV19 to TRBJ1-1, with D unresolved. Germline loops: CDR1 LNHDA, CDR2 SQIVND (reference sequence). The CDR3 spans 15 residues. The V and J ends lost 1 base and 2 bases respectively, with 11 bases between them. CDR3 coding DNA: TGTGCCAGTAGTATAGGGGAGCTGAAAAACACTGAAGCTTTCTTT. Residues: CASSIGELKNTEAFF. Filled out from reference TRBV19 and TRBJ1-1, the complete variable domain reads DGGITQSPKYLFRKEGQNVTLSCEQNLNHDAMYWYRQDPGQGLRLIYYSQIVNDFQKGDIAEGYSVSREKKESFPLTVTSAQKNPTAFYLCASSIGELKNTEAFFGQGTRLTVV.

This CDR3 reads CARGAGTRAAAQYF. CDR3 nucleotides: TGTGCCAGGGGCGCCGGGACTAGAGCCGCGGCCCAGTACTTC. The rearrangement links TRBV2 to TRBJ2-5, with 8 nucleotides matching TRBD2. Germline V gene data show CDR1 as SNHLY and CDR2 as FYNNEI. The CDR3 contains 14 residues. V lost 9 bases and J lost 9; bases outside the gene matches: 15.

This clonotype appeared a few times. The chain combines TRBV4-3 with TRBJ1-5; 11 nucleotides line up with TRBD1. Unmatched junction bases numbered 4, after V lost 4 bases and J lost 5 bases. The CDR3 is made up of 15 amino acids. Germline CDR1 and CDR2: LGHNA and YSLEER. CDR3 coding DNA: TGCGCCAGCAGCCTTAGGACAGGGGGCGATCAGCCCCAGCATTTT. This sequence encodes CASSLRTGGDQPQHF.

The chain links TRBV7-9 to TRBJ1-2; the D gene is possibly TRBD1 (5 bases). CDR3 length equals 14 residues. Trimming left V 5 bases short and J 2 bases short, with 12 bases between. Germline CDR1 SEHNR, CDR2 FQNEAQ (reference sequence). The CDR3 region is CASSRGHDNYGYTF. CDR3 DNA sequence: TGTGCCAGCAGCCGTGGACACGACAACTATGGCTACACCTTC.

This clonotype was seen more than once but under ten times. The chain couples TRBV5-1 to TRBJ1-1; 9 nucleotides match TRBD1. This CDR3 region has 16 residues. Germline V gives CDR1 SGHRS, CDR2 YFSETQ. Trimming took 4 bases from V and 0 from J; bases not matched to a gene: 7. CDR3 DNA: TGCGCCAGCAGCCTCGGACAGGGGAACATGAACACTGAAGCTTTCTTT. Translating it yields CASSLGQGNMNTEAFF.

This clonotype has only a few counts. The chain uses TRBV6-5 and TRBJ2-1; no reliable D call. Trimming took off 3 bases at V and 8 bases at J, with 8 bases between the two ends. The CDR3 totals 12 residues. Germline V gives CDR1 MNHEY, CDR2 SVGAGI. CDR3 nucleotide sequence: TGTGCCAGCAGTTATTCCCATCATGAGCAGTTCTTC. This gives the protein CASSYSHHEQFF.

V usage is TRBV7-9 and J usage is TRBJ2-3; D not certain. V lost 4 bases and J 0 bases, leaving 26 bases between the germline ends. This CDR3 comprises 20 residues. Germline V CDR1 and CDR2: SEHNR, FQNEAQ (reference sequence). The CDR3 bases are TGTGCCAGCAGCTCTTTCTTGCGGCTACTGACTGGATCTAGCACAGATACGCAGTATTTT. It codes for CASSSFLRLLTGSSTDTQYF.

This clonotype was seen a handful of times. This rearrangement joins TRBV7-2 to TRBJ1-2, with a possible D match to TRBD1 (6 bases). Germline V CDR1 and CDR2: SGHTA, FQGNSA. This CDR3 is 14 amino acids long. V was clipped by 3 bases and J by 3 bases, with 11 bases between them. This CDR3 is CASSFLQGDYGYTF. Here the CDR3 DNA reads TGTGCCAGCAGCTTTTTACAGGGAGACTATGGCTACACCTTC.

The rearrangement uses TRBV5-1 and TRBJ2-2; no clear D. CDR1 is SGHRS and CDR2 is YFSETQ in the germline V gene. Deletions cut 6 bases from V and 3 bases from J, with 12 bases between. This CDR3 has 14 amino acids. The CDR3 region has the DNA TGCGCCAGCACCCCCTTCCAGGACACCGGGGAGCTGTTTTTT. Its translation: CASTPFQDTGELFF.

This chain links TRBV4-2 with TRBJ2-3; D not certain. The V end was cut by 2 bases, the J end by 5 bases, with 11 bases between. The CDR3 is 14 amino acids. Germline CDR1 reads LGHNA; CDR2 reads YNFKEQ. The chain's CDR3 is CASSQKANEDTQYF. CDR3 bases: TGTGCCAGCAGCCAAAAGGCTAATGAAGATACGCAGTATTTT.

The rearrangement links TRBV7-2 to TRBJ2-6; no clear D gene. CDR1 and CDR2 from the germline V gene are SGHTA and FQGNSA. The V gene lost 5 bases and the J gene lost 0 bases, with 14 bases spanning the gap. This CDR3 has 17 residues. The CDR3 DNA reads TGTGCCAGCAGCAAGAGTCCCCTATTCTCTGGGGCCAACGTCCTGACTTTC. Amino acids: CASSKSPLFSGANVLTF.

A few counts support this clonotype. V and J are TRBV29-1 and TRBJ2-1; unclear D gene. Germline values: CDR1 SQVTM, CDR2 ANQGSEA. The CDR3 is 11 residues long. Trimming removed 6 bases at V and 9 bases at J, with 12 bases between. The CDR3 bases are TGCAGCGTCGCTCCGGGCGGTGAGCAGTTCTTC. Translated: CSVAPGGEQFF.

The V gene is TRBV20-1, the J gene TRBJ2-5; D is unresolved. Germline V gene lookup returns CDR1 DFQATT and CDR2 SNEGSKA (reference sequence). Trimming shortened V by 0 bases and J by 1 base, and 9 bases separated the two germline ends. CDR3 length: 14 amino acids. CDR3 nucleotide sequence: TGCAGTGCTAGAGATCTGCGGACCCAAGAGACCCAGTACTTC. It is translated as CSARDLRTQETQYF.

Only a few counts were recorded for this clonotype. This chain connects TRBV6-1 to TRBJ1-2, with 7 bases fitting TRBD1. V dropped 7 bases and J dropped 5; count of bases not matched to a gene: 4. There are 12 residues in the CDR3. Germline values: CDR1 MNHNS, CDR2 SASEGT. The CDR3, as DNA: TGTGCCAGCAATCCAGGGGGGTATGGCTACACCTTC. This translates into CASNPGGYGYTF.

This clonotype was recorded a few times. This chain links TRBV20-1 with TRBJ2-2; D gene unclear. There are 14 residues in the CDR3. The V and J ends lost 5 bases and 8 bases respectively, with 18 bases between them. The germline CDR1 and CDR2 sequences are DFQATT and SNEGSKA (reference sequence). The CDR3 sequence: CSASGSFRSGELFF. CDR3 in DNA: TGCAGTGCTTCCGGAAGTTTTAGGTCAGGGGAGCTGTTTTTT.

The chain uses TRBV12-3 or TRBV12-4 and TRBJ1-2; TRBD1 matches at 8 bases. The CDR3 sequence is 14 residues long. The ends lost 6 bases at V and 5 bases at J; junction bases unmatched: 8. CDR3 coding DNA: TGTGCCAGCAGACGCGGACAGGGAGGTTATGGCTACACCTTC. This gives the protein CASRRGQGGYGYTF.

The rearrangement uses TRBV7-9 and TRBJ1-6, with 7 nucleotides matching TRBD1. The CDR3 runs to 15 residues. CDR1 and CDR2 from the germline V gene are SEHNR and FQNEAQ (reference sequence). V dropped 1 base and J dropped 11; count of bases not matched to a gene: 8. CDR3 sequence reads: CASSLGWDRFTPLHF. The CDR3 DNA is TGTGCCAGCAGCTTAGGGTGGGACAGATTCACACCCCTCCACTTT.

This chain connects TRBV9 to TRBJ1-1, with TRBD1 matching over 8 bases. V shed 1 base and J 4 bases; nucleotides not matched to a gene: 6. Looked up from germline, CDR1 is SGDLS and CDR2 is YYNGEE. CDR3 length: 15 amino acids. The CDR3 loop is CASSVFSGGGTEAFF. CDR3 DNA: TGTGCCAGCAGCGTATTTTCAGGGGGCGGCACTGAAGCTTTCTTT.

This clonotype has a handful of counts. The chain carries TRBV9 and TRBJ2-1, with D uncertain. V shed 3 bases and J shed 4 bases, with 5 bases lying between them. Germline CDR1 reads SGDLS; CDR2 reads YYNGEE. The CDR3 has 12 residues. The chain's CDR3 is CASSASYNEQFF. For the CDR3, the DNA is TGTGCCAGCAGCGCTAGTTACAATGAGCAGTTCTTC.

The chain has TRBV4-2 and TRBJ1-1; D is unresolved. Germline lookup yields CDR1 LGHNA and CDR2 YNFKEQ. V lost 1 base to trimming and J lost 1 base, with 7 bases between them. This CDR3 region has 14 residues. CDR3 sequence: CASSQGVENTEAFF. In DNA form, the CDR3 reads TGTGCCAGCAGCCAAGGAGTCGAGAACACTGAAGCTTTCTTT.

This clonotype appeared a few times. The CDR3: CASRAGETQYF. The CDR3 DNA reads TGTGCCAGCAGGGCAGGAGAGACCCAGTACTTC. The gene calls are TRBV28 and TRBJ2-5; D not resolved. Germline V gene data show CDR1 as MDHEN and CDR2 as SYDVKM. Between the trimmed V and J ends, which lost 6 bases and 4 bases, there was a span of 6 bases. CDR3 size: 11 residues.

The rearrangement joins TRBV10-3 to TRBJ2-2; a weak D match, TRBD1 (5 bases). The V end was cut by 8 bases, the J end by 1 base, with 8 bases between. The CDR3 is 13 residues long. Germline V gene data show CDR1 as ENHRY and CDR2 as SYGVKD. CDR3 nucleotides: TGTGCCATCCCCAGGGTGAACACCGGGGAGCTGTTTTTT. It translates to CAIPRVNTGELFF.